Each of the 3 T cell receptor beta chains below was sequenced from the same sample in a study of identical twins. Each CDR3 protein is one row after TCRdb ran MiXCR on the 5' RACE reads. The profile covers hundreds of thousands of distinct CDR3 sequences, with 9% to 15% appearing a single time and about 1.5% taken by the ten largest. These data were also reused for a study on yellow fever vaccine responses in identical twins.

Source material: PBMCs. These receptors came from a woman under 30 in good health.

The chain uses TRBV7-6 and TRBJ1-6; D unresolved. The germline V and J ends were trimmed by 2 bases and 4 bases, with 9 bases remaining between them. The CDR3 totals 15 residues. Looked up from germline, CDR1 is SGHVS and CDR2 is FNYEAQ. The CDR3 bases are TGTGCCAGCAGCTTAATCCCACCGTATAATTCACCCCTCCACTTT. Amino acid sequence: CASSLIPPYNSPLHF. Variable domain in full (rest from reference TRBV7-6 and TRBJ1-6): GAGVSQSPRYKVTKRGQDVALRCDPISGHVSLYWYRQALGQGPEFLTYFNYEAQQDKSGLPNDRFSAERPEGSISTLTIQRTEQRDSAMYRCASSLIPPYNSPLHFGNGTRLTVT.

This clonotype was observed a few times. The DNA for the CDR3 is TGCAGTGCTTTACTTCAAGGCAATCAGCCCCAGCATTTT. Protein product: CSALLQGNQPQHF. This chain joins TRBV20-1 and TRBJ1-5; D gene unclear. The germline V gene has CDR1 DFQATT and CDR2 SNEGSKA (reference sequence). Trimming stripped 5 bases from V and 2 bases from J, with 10 bases between. The length of the CDR3 is 13 residues.

The chain carries TRBV5-1 and TRBJ2-5; D gene ambiguous. Trimming stripped 6 bases from V and 0 bases from J, with 6 bases between. Germline V gene lookup returns CDR1 SGHRS and CDR2 YFSETQ. The CDR3 spans 12 residues. CDR3 in amino acids: CASKTNQETQYF. The DNA of the CDR3 is TGCGCCAGCAAGACCAACCAAGAGACCCAGTACTTC.